This is a list of T cell receptor beta chains from one sample in a study of blood T cell repertoires in COVID-19. Generated by immunoSEQ multiplex PCR, the TCRdb table keeps only in-frame clones and is missing some. The profile shows 150,000 to 200,000 clones, 84% of them singletons. The sequenced material came from PBMCs or T cells enriched from blood (not recorded which). Source of these receptors: a man aged 45-65 years who had recovered from COVID-19. The conserved cysteine and the conserved F or W are not part of the CDR3 here. The size of a clone is reported for some rows only, either as once, few or many, or as a class for expanded clones.

V gene: TRBV7-9; clone size: few; CDR3 protein: ASSPVAVNYGYT
V gene: TRBV7-8; clone size: .; CDR3 protein: ASSDRTSGGFGEQY
V gene: TRBV6-2/TRBV6-3; clone size: few; CDR3 protein: ASSPYSYEQY
V gene: TRBV7-9; clone size: few; CDR3 protein: ASSPRVGTGLGGYT
V gene: TRBV7-3; clone size: .; CDR3 protein: ASSSGGDTQY
V gene: TRBV12-2; clone size: .; CDR3 protein: ASRSHIHGQGISYEQY
V gene: TRBV4-1; clone size: few; CDR3 protein: ASSQDQGIAKNIQY
V gene: TRBV9; clone size: .; CDR3 protein: ASSSGLGTQY
V gene: TRBV4-2; clone size: .; CDR3 protein: ASSPGQRYSGNTIY
V gene: TRBV5-1; clone size: .; CDR3 protein: ASSRQGDGGYGYT
V gene: TRBV6-1; clone size: many; CDR3 protein: ASSDTGWANYGYT
V gene: TRBV23-1; clone size: once; CDR3 protein: ASSQSRAGNTYSPLH
V gene: TRBV3-1/TRBV3-2; clone size: medium-sized; CDR3 protein: ASSPGGVNYGYT
V gene: TRBV9; clone size: .; CDR3 protein: ASSVDYRGYNEQF
V gene: TRBV7-9; clone size: .; CDR3 protein: ASSPRGTNSPTYEQY
V gene: TRBV5-1; clone size: .; CDR3 protein: ASSLWAAGELF
V gene: TRBV27; clone size: once; CDR3 protein: ASRTSGGAQY
V gene: TRBV19; clone size: .; CDR3 protein: ASSIGGGGQPQH
V gene: TRBV5-5; clone size: .; CDR3 protein: ASSVNRGGGNTIY
V gene: TRBV5-5; clone size: once; CDR3 protein: ASRRSGNYGYT
V gene: TRBV6-1; clone size: .; CDR3 protein: ASSEARTVYGYT
V gene: TRBV6-5; clone size: .; CDR3 protein: ASSHGQGQAF
V gene: TRBV10-3; clone size: .; CDR3 protein: AGGGGANYGYT
V gene: TRBV4-1; clone size: once; CDR3 protein: ASSQDSNRGTQY